The 27 T cell receptor beta chains below were found in one sample sequenced in a study of blood T cell repertoires in COVID-19 (dated by TCRdb to about 2020). Libraries were prepared through the immunoSEQ multiplex PCR assay. The table comes from immuneACCESS by way of TCRdb, which keeps in-frame sequences with V and J called. Part of the clones is missing from these tables; in studies checked, under half for an unresolved V gene and the rest for unknown reasons. The sample contains about 330,000 clones, 86% of them found a single time. The top ten hold around 1.5% of the sample. Sample: peripheral blood. The receptors shown here come from a woman between 50 and 59 years old with acute or convalescent COVID-19.

The V gene is TRBV7-2, the J gene TRBJ1-1, with 8 bases fitting TRBD1. The CDR3 has 15 residues. The germline V gene has CDR1 SGHTA and CDR2 FQGNSA. The junction had 5 bases not matched to a gene; V was cut back by 4 bases and J by 1 base. The CDR3 is CASSYLGTGNTEAFF. The CDR3 nucleotides are TGTGCCAGCAGCTATCTCGGGACAGGGAACACTGAAGCTTTCTTT.

This chain links TRBV7-6 with TRBJ2-5; D is possibly TRBD1 (6 bases). The germline V gene encodes CDR1 SGHVS and CDR2 FNYEAQ. The CDR3 is 13 amino acids. The V and J ends lost 5 bases and 5 bases respectively, with 12 bases between them. In nucleotides, the CDR3 is TGTGCCAGCAGCCGTGGGGGCCGCGAGACCCAGTACTTC. Translated, it gives CASSRGGRETQYF.

The V and J genes are TRBV5-1 and TRBJ2-1; 10 bases are a match to TRBD2. V shed 4 bases and J 5 bases; nucleotides not matched to a gene: 18. From germline, CDR1 is SGHRS and CDR2 YFSETQ. This CDR3 contains 19 residues. The CDR3 DNA reads as TGCGCCAGCAGCCTCCGGGACAGCTTACTAGCGGGATTTAACAATGAGCAGTTCTTC. Encoded protein: CASSLRDSLLAGFNNEQFF.

This chain connects TRBV6-2 or TRBV6-3 to TRBJ1-1, with 11 bases aligning to TRBD1. The CDR3 consists of 15 residues. V was clipped by 4 bases and J by 5 bases; unmatched bases: 6. Germline V gene lookup returns CDR1 MNHEY and CDR2 SVGEGT. The CDR3 DNA reads TGTGCCAGCAGTTCCCCCGGGACAGGGGGAACTGAAGCTTTCTTT. This codes for CASSSPGTGGTEAFF.

The chain couples TRBV5-4 to TRBJ1-2; no clear D. V was clipped by 3 bases and J by 0 bases, with 12 bases between them. The CDR3 sequence is 15 residues long. The V gene's germline CDR1 is SGHNT and CDR2 YYREEE (reference sequence). Written as DNA, the CDR3 is TGTGCCAGCAGCTCCGGTTCCCGAGCTAACTATGGCTACACCTTC. This codes for CASSSGSRANYGYTF.

The chain carries TRBV28 and TRBJ1-1; the D gene is possibly TRBD1 (5 bases). The V gene lost 2 bases and the J gene lost 4 bases, with 11 bases spanning the gap. Germline CDR1 reads MDHEN; CDR2 reads SYDVKM. The CDR3 sequence is 14 residues long. CDR3 DNA: TGTGCCAGCAGTTTAGGGGGACTCTTCACTGAAGCTTTCTTT. It yields the protein CASSLGGLFTEAFF.

V and J are TRBV24-1 and TRBJ2-2, with unresolved D. Per germline, CDR1 KGHDR and CDR2 SFDVKD. Trimming pared 0 bases from V and 6 bases from J, leaving 13 bases between. CDR3 length: 16 amino acids. The CDR3 region has the DNA TGTGCCACCAGTGATTTGCGTGTCGTAAGCGCCGGGGAGCTGTTTTTT. This gives the protein CATSDLRVVSAGELFF.

This chain joins TRBV3-1 (or the pseudogene TRBV3-2) and TRBJ2-2; 10 nucleotides agree with TRBD1. CDR1 and CDR2 from the germline V gene are LGHDT and YNNKEL (reference sequence). With 4 bases clipped from V and 3 bases from J, the junction kept 2 bases outside the gene matches. The length of the CDR3 is 15 residues. As DNA, the CDR3 is TGTGCCAGCAGCCCCGGGACAGGGGACACCGGGGAGCTGTTTTTT. Protein product: CASSPGTGDTGELFF.

The V and J genes are TRBV28 and TRBJ2-1, with TRBD2 matching over 9 bases. Per the germline V gene, CDR1 is MDHEN and CDR2 is SYDVKM. The junction had 24 bases not matched to a gene; V was cut back by 6 bases and J by 0 bases. The CDR3 contains 22 residues. CDR3 amino acids: CASSLFPGLAQRRYNSYNEQFF. The CDR3 DNA reads as TGTGCCAGCAGCCTCTTCCCGGGACTAGCACAAAGACGGTATAACTCCTACAATGAGCAGTTCTTC.

V is TRBV24-1 and J is TRBJ1-1; a weak D match, TRBD1 (5 bases). V lost 10 bases to trimming and J lost 1 base, with 9 bases between them. CDR1 and CDR2 (germline): KGHDR, SFDVKD. The CDR3 runs 12 residues. The CDR3 nucleotides are TGTGCCACAAAGGGGAAGAACACTGAAGCTTTCTTT. Protein: CATKGKNTEAFF.

V and J are TRBV18 and TRBJ2-7; 7 bases agree with TRBD1. CDR3 length: 14 residues. Germline lookup yields CDR1 KGHSH and CDR2 LQKENI. V trimming: 6 bases; J trimming: 4 bases; junction bases outside the gene matches: 9. The CDR3 DNA follows: TGTGCCAGCTCCGTGGGGACAGCGAGTTACGAGCAGTACTTC. It encodes CASSVGTASYEQYF. Complete variable domain (other parts from reference TRBV18 and TRBJ2-7): NAGVMQNPRHLVRRRGQEARLRCSPMKGHSHVYWYRQLPEEGLKFMVYLQKENIIDESGMPKERFSAEFPKEGPSILRIQQVVRGDSAAYFCASSVGTASYEQYFGPGTRLTVT.

This chain uses TRBV28 with TRBJ2-2; a weak D match, TRBD2 (6 bases). CDR1 is MDHEN and CDR2 is SYDVKM in the germline V gene. The CDR3 consists of 14 residues. Trimming removed 4 bases from V and 6 bases from J, with 12 bases in between. CDR3 in DNA: TGTGCCAGCAGTTCAGGAGGGGAGGCCGGGGAGCTGTTTTTT. Translation: CASSSGGEAGELFF.

V is TRBV10-3 and J is TRBJ1-5, with D tentatively TRBD1 (6 bases). CDR3 size: 14 residues. Germline V lookup: CDR1 ENHRY, CDR2 SYGVKD. V lost 10 bases and J lost 0, with 13 bases in between. Here the CDR3 reads CATGQNYSNQPQHF. Here the CDR3 DNA reads TGTGCCACCGGACAGAATTATAGCAATCAGCCCCAGCATTTT.

The chain is built from TRBV29-1 and TRBJ2-2, with no clear D. V was pared by 7 bases and J by 6 bases, with 9 bases between. Per germline, CDR1 SQVTM and CDR2 ANQGSEA. The CDR3 covers 11 residues. The CDR3 sequence: CSAESAGELFF. DNA for the CDR3: TGCAGCGCCGAAAGCGCCGGGGAGCTGTTTTTT.

The chain has TRBV2 and TRBJ2-5; TRBD1 aligns across 8 bases. From germline, CDR1 is SNHLY and CDR2 FYNNEI. The CDR3 extends over 14 amino acids. V gave up 10 bases and J gave up 4 bases; unmatched junction bases: 11. Written as DNA, the CDR3 is TGTGCCACTTCAGGGGGCGCAGCTGCAGAGACCCAGTACTTC. It codes for CATSGGAAAETQYF.

The gene calls are TRBV5-4 and TRBJ2-3; TRBD1 is a possible D gene (6 bases). The CDR3 is made up of 15 amino acids. Germline values: CDR1 SGHNT, CDR2 YYREEE (reference sequence). Trimming took off 4 bases at V and 2 bases at J, with 14 bases between the two ends. The CDR3 DNA reads as TGTGCCAGCAGCGGGGGCTTAGGGTTCACAGATACGCAGTATTTT. Residues: CASSGGLGFTDTQYF.

The J gene is TRBJ2-1, the V gene TRBV4-2; TRBD2 aligns across 9 bases. J was trimmed by 4 bases and V by 4 bases; bases with no gene match: 5. The CDR3 runs to 15 residues. In germline, CDR1 is LGHNA, CDR2 YNFKEQ. CDR3 nucleotides: TGTGCCAGCAGCCCTCAGACTAGCGGTTACAATGAGCAGTTCTTC. This gives the protein CASSPQTSGYNEQFF.

This rearrangement joins TRBV6-4 to TRBJ2-3; TRBD1 matches 8 bases. The V gene end was trimmed by 6 bases and the J gene end by 0 bases; junction bases not matched to a gene: 8. The CDR3 has 16 amino acids. Germline loops: CDR1 MRHNA, CDR2 SNTAGT. The CDR3 DNA sequence: TGTGCCAGCAGGACGACAGGGGTTGCTAGCACAGATACGCAGTATTTT. Protein product: CASRTTGVASTDTQYF.

The J gene is TRBJ2-3, the V gene TRBV5-1; TRBD1 is a possible D gene (7 bases). Germline V CDR1 and CDR2: SGHRS, YFSETQ. V lost 8 bases and J lost 4, with 17 bases in between. CDR3 length: 14 residues. The CDR3 nucleotides are TGCGCCAGTCGGCGGGACAGTCGGTCAGATACGCAGTATTTT. Residues: CASRRDSRSDTQYF.

The rearrangement joins TRBV18 to TRBJ2-5; possible D gene TRBD2, 5 bases. CDR3 length: 13 residues. Trimming shortened V by 6 bases and J by 5 bases, and 13 bases separated the two germline ends. Germline CDR1 reads KGHSH; CDR2 reads LQKENI. CDR3 sequence (DNA): TGTGCCAGCTCGTCCGGGATCCGGGAGACCCAGTACTTC. Translation: CASSSGIRETQYF.

V gene TRBV3-1 (or the pseudogene TRBV3-2) combines with J gene TRBJ2-3; no clear D. Germline V gene lookup returns CDR1 LGHDT and CDR2 YNNKEL (reference sequence). This CDR3 is built from 13 residues. The V end was cut by 3 bases, the J end by 6 bases, with 10 bases between. The CDR3 protein is CASSHNSKDTQYF. The CDR3 DNA is TGTGCCAGCAGCCACAACTCGAAGGATACGCAGTATTTT.

This clone occurred once. The rearrangement uses TRBV4-1 and TRBJ1-1, with TRBD1 matching over 8 bases. The CDR3 loop spans 15 amino acids. V lost 1 base, J lost 5 bases, and 6 bases stayed unmatched. Germline assignment: CDR1 MGHRA and CDR2 YSYEKL. CDR3 DNA sequence: TGCGCCAGCAGCCAAGGACAGGGGTCTTCGACTGAAGCTTTCTTT. It yields the protein CASSQGQGSSTEAFF.

This chain joins TRBV18 and TRBJ2-1; a possible D gene is TRBD2 (5 bases). The germline V gene has CDR1 KGHSH and CDR2 LQKENI. V was clipped by 3 bases and J by 9 bases, with 21 bases between them. This CDR3 region has 16 residues. The CDR3: CASSPSGGPPNGEQFF. The DNA of the CDR3 is TGTGCCAGCTCACCGAGCGGTGGCCCCCCGAATGGTGAGCAGTTCTTC. Full variable domain (remainder filled in from reference TRBV18 and TRBJ2-1): NAGVMQNPRHLVRRRGQEARLRCSPMKGHSHVYWYRQLPEEGLKFMVYLQKENIIDESGMPKERFSAEFPKEGPSILRIQQVVRGDSAAYFCASSPSGGPPNGEQFFGPGTRLTVL.

A single count supports this clone. The chain combines TRBV5-1 with TRBJ1-2; D might be TRBD1 (5 bases). V gave up 4 bases and J gave up 1 base, with 8 bases separating them. Germline CDR1 and CDR2: SGHRS and YFSETQ. The CDR3 has 13 residues. The CDR3 loop reads CASSPQGNYGYTF. The CDR3 coding sequence is TGCGCCAGCAGCCCTCAGGGTAACTATGGCTACACCTTC. The full variable domain, its missing parts supplied by reference TRBV5-1 and TRBJ1-2, is KAGVTQTPRYLIKTRGQQVTLSCSPISGHRSVSWYQQTPGQGLQFLFEYFSETQRNKGNFPGRFSGRQFSNSRSEMNVSTLELGDSALYLCASSPQGNYGYTFGSGTRLTVV.

J is TRBJ1-1 and V is TRBV10-3; 9 bases line up with TRBD1. The CDR3 has 14 residues. V gave up 10 bases and J gave up 5 bases; unmatched junction bases: 11. CDR1 ENHRY and CDR2 SYGVKD come from the germline V gene. In DNA form, the CDR3 reads TGTGCCACCGAGCCGGGACAGGGAACGACTGAAGCTTTCTTT. Encoded protein: CATEPGQGTTEAFF.

This sequence joins TRBV2 and TRBJ1-6, with D perhaps matching TRBD1 (5 bases). Trimming stripped 4 bases from V and 7 bases from J, with 14 bases between. The CDR3 runs to 15 residues. Germline CDR1 is SNHLY and CDR2 is FYNNEI. DNA for the CDR3: TGTGCCAGCAGTGGACAGAGACCACGGAATTCACCCCTCCACTTT. Translation gives CASSGQRPRNSPLHF.

The genes are TRBV7-9 and TRBJ1-4; a weak D match, TRBD1 (5 bases). This CDR3 region has 14 residues. Germline V lookup: CDR1 SEHNR, CDR2 FQNEAQ (reference sequence). V lost 8 bases and J lost 3, with 13 bases in between. This CDR3 reads CASVEQAANEKLFF. The CDR3 DNA reads as TGTGCCAGCGTGGAACAGGCGGCTAATGAAAAACTGTTTTTT.